The entry that follows covers one TCR beta chain sequence. No cognate antigen has been identified for it. Base qualities are not recorded, but no much larger clone differs from it by a single base. To prepare the library, the immunoSEQ multiplex PCR assay was applied. For the multiplex PCR, a mixture combining 60 forward primers for TCR Vbeta segments and 13 reverse primers for TCR Jbeta segments was used. Amplification of the CDR3 region of rearranged TCR beta genes was performed with a multiplex PCR assay on genomic DNA. Amplified TCR beta libraries were sequenced as 87-base-pair reads on the Illumina HiSeq System. The paper's processing steps were these. A later analysis tallied some 79 million unique TCR beta chains across the 660 or so repertoires, and about 10 million of those chains were shared by two or more donors. A nearest-neighbor algorithm error-corrected the raw reads and collapsed the reads into unique sequences, merging closely related sequences to remove PCR and sequencing errors. To assign V, D and J gene segments, CDR3 sequences were aligned to IMGT reference sequences. Each retained sequence needed at least a six-nucleotide match to both a V gene segment and a J gene segment. Rearrangements were called productive when the CDR3 lacked stop codons and stayed in frame with V and J; all others were non-productive. CDR3 was defined by IMGT convention, running from the second conserved V-encoded cysteine to the conserved J-encoded phenylalanine. The earlier analysis of 500 to 650 of the donors excluded any sequence lacking an unambiguous match to a single V gene segment. An earlier analysis of 450 to 650 of the donors called V segments functional above 56.7% productive rearrangements and segregating when the between-donor standard deviation exceeded 5%. A statistical classification framework was built to diagnose cytomegalovirus status from the catalog of TCR beta chain sequences. In a later analysis, V and J genes were assigned by comparing TCR nucleotide sequences against IMGT/GENE-DB human TR gene sequences. The TCRdist pipeline was used in a later analysis to assign CDR3 sequences and most-parsimonious VDJ recombination scenarios. In a later analysis, every TCR beta chain was defined by the combination of its CDR3 amino acid sequence and its V-gene family, and reads without a unique V-gene family were dropped. A later analysis removed several hundred highly shared, low-generation-probability nucleotide sequences to deal with suspected cross-contamination and a sequencing artifact. In a later analysis, a clonal expansion index for each public chain was calculated from normalized within-repertoire ranks of inferred template counts. Generation probabilities in a later analysis came from a VDJ recombination model fitted to out-of-frame rearrangements, and those results were checked against IGoR. Hypergeometric tests were used in a later analysis to score TCR-TCR, TCR-HLA and TCR-CMV co-occurrence, with a repertoire-size bias correction applied to the TCR pairs. In a later analysis, false discovery rates were estimated by permuting HLA or CMV assignments 20 times. In a later analysis, co-occurring TCRs were grouped using DBSCAN, and TCRdist sequence similarity was added for clustering within HLA-allele-positive subsets. Repertoires with fewer than 30,000 or more than 120,000 public chains were left out of co-occurrence clustering, as were roughly five repertoires with anomalous nucleotide sharing. The immuneACCESS repertoire file appears here via TCRdb, limited to in-frame rearrangements. These files lack a portion of the clones; in checked studies, under half of the deficit traces to unresolved V genes, and the cause of the others is not known. The V and J calls and clone size are taken from that table; D and trimming were inferred from the DNA. This sample has over 150,000 clones in its table, and 82% of those were observed once. The ten largest make up roughly 0.098% of the sample.

This record belongs to a study of cytomegalovirus exposure and HLA in healthy donors (TCRdb year 2017). Notes on the research overall: According to an earlier analysis of 587 of the donors, about 170 million T cells yielded 120 million or so unique TCR beta sequences and about 300 Gb of sequence data. About 300 gigabases of sequencing data and approximately 93 million unique TCR sequences were included in an early release covering 550 to 650 HLA-typed donors. Of the approximately 400 genotyped donors, less than 85% were placed in the genetic ancestry cluster associated with self-reported Caucasian donors. The aim of the study was to test whether cataloging public T cell receptors could identify signatures of past pathogen exposure. The study profiled the T cell repertoires of under 700 subjects by immunosequencing and related them to cytomegalovirus serostatus. A separate validation cohort of 100 to 150 different subjects was used in addition to the 666-subject first cohort. To predict cytomegalovirus infection status, the study combined high-throughput TCR immunosequencing, statistical association of individual TCRs with disease status, and machine learning. In a later analysis, previously published TCR beta repertoires from more than 500 donors were re-analyzed and high-resolution HLA genotyping was added so that TCR occurrence patterns could be studied. Rather than using new phenotypic data, the later analysis identified candidate immune exposures from TCR beta sequences and from how often those sequences occurred across donors. To decide whether each TCR beta V gene segment behaved as functional or pseudogenic, an earlier analysis of some 600 of the donors relied on high-throughput TCR beta sequencing. Donor age, sex, ethnicity and CMV serostatus were compiled together with the repertoire data. A later genetic analysis used genome-wide SNP genotypes for about 65% of the 666 donors, treating that subset as a discovery cohort. All discovery cohort repertoires had been generated on a single sequencing platform. HLA typing covered class I and class II loci at four-digit resolution. The number of typed donors differed by locus: roughly 629-640 for A, B, C, DRB1 and DQB1; some 540 for DQA1; roughly 600 for DPA1; and around 470 for DPB1. A handful of DR-DQ haplotypes were treated as single units for association and clustering because of strong linkage in the cohort. Among some 410 genotyped donors of the cohort, an average of 235,054 unique TCR beta nucleotide sequences were sequenced per donor, about a sixth of them non-productive.

The full study reports these points: For the cohort, immune exposure information was limited to CMV serostatus. In a later analysis, the rate of TCR association differed among HLA loci, with DRB1 alleles having the most associated TCRs and HLA-C alleles having the fewest. A further reported finding was that TCR beta sequences accurately predicted the HLA-A and HLA-B alleles for most subjects in the first cohort. A cluster of highly shared sequence variants was judged likely to be a technical artifact of the sequencing pipeline. A few of the identified cytomegalovirus-associated TCR beta chains were confirmed in vitro to be specific for cytomegalovirus antigens. At a false discovery rate of 0.05, a later analysis linked some 18,000 TCR beta sequences to specific HLA alleles. The cohort was sequenced for TCR beta chains only, and without alpha or paired-chain data the features that could be detected were limited. Some IMGT-functional V segments, including TRBV6-2 and TRBV6-3, could not be distinguished by the 87-base-pair reads and were therefore excluded. In both the original and validation cohorts, the classifier was reported to diagnose cytomegalovirus status with high specificity and sensitivity. Sequencing depth was assumed to be roughly uniform across donors in the presence/absence analyses, though that assumption may not hold. The authors suggested that the approach could potentially be extended to other disease states and immunological phenotypes. Linkage disequilibrium might explain the correlated functional status among segregating V segments, but an unknown experimental factor could not be excluded. A later analysis found that most CMV-associated TCR beta chains appeared HLA-restricted, with HLA associations seemingly driven largely by CMV exposure. When HLA alleles, especially DR and DQ, strongly co-occurred, attributing TCR associations to individual alleles was difficult. Most TCR sequences were observed very rarely across donors, whereas some public TCRs were present in many individuals. In a later analysis, several top co-occurrence clusters were reported to appear linked to parvovirus B19, influenza, CMV and Epstein-Barr virus. The study listed 150 to 200 TCR beta chains as associated with cytomegalovirus. HLA typing was unavailable for some donors at each locus, so association tests used only the typed subset. In an earlier analysis of 587 of the donors, most TCR beta V segments appeared in productive rearrangements about 87% or about 30% of the time, broadly matching IMGT annotations. In a later genetic analysis, a missense DCLRE1C variant was associated with V-gene and J-gene trimming of TCR beta chains, and the association was replicated in an independent cohort. In a later genetic analysis, fewer N-insertions in productive TCRs were reported among donors in an Asian-associated ancestry cluster than the roughly 640-donor mean. The earlier analysis of approximately 560 of the donors excluded 15 to 20 rarely observed V segments, including chromosome 9 orphons, because counts were too low. A later analysis found that HLA-associated TCR beta chains were more clonally expanded and had lower generation probabilities than equally common non-associated chains.

The cohort comprised several hundred healthy bone marrow donors. At the time of sampling, every cohort member was nominally healthy, though immune exposures that went unrecorded were likely present. The donor was CMV seronegative and belonged to the group of under 400 seronegative cohort members. Every donor gave a peripheral blood sample, and the peripheral blood mononuclear cells from that sample were used for TCR beta sequencing. Genomic DNA was extracted from the blood cell samples with the Qiagen DNeasy Blood Extraction Kit. Taken from cysteine to phenylalanine, the CDR3 has 12 residues. The sequence is cut down to CDR3 DNA, 36 bases in frame from base 1. The germline V gene gives CDR1 as SGHRS and CDR2 as YFSETQ. At the junction V is shortened by 4 bases and J by 4 bases, with 6 bases in between.

The receptor was derived from a boy under 10 years old in good health and CMV-seronegative. The chain is encoded by TRBV5-1 joined to TRBJ1-3, with no confident D gene call. The sample consisted of PBMCs. The CDR3 protein sequence reads: CASSESGNTIYF. The DNA sequence is TGCGCCAGCAGCGAGTCGGGAAACACCATATATTTT.